Described below is a single TCR beta chain sequence and its context. Its antigen is not known. The record originates from a study of T cell repertoires in cytomegalovirus infection. Across the whole study: CMV epitopes used comprised recently identified HLA-C-restricted ones and well-studied HLA-B-restricted ones. Carrying CMV and the relevant HLA type showed in public TCR beta signatures. Points from the study as a whole: In two of eight donors, the top clonotype was HLA-C-restricted CMV-specific. Frequencies of public TCR beta families were cumulated, and this identified carriers of CMV plus the relevant HLA.

The CDR3 consists of 15 residues. Between the trimmed V and J ends, which lost 6 bases and 5 bases, there was a span of 20 bases. Germline CDR1 MNHNY, CDR2 SVGAGI (reference sequence). Each CDR3 protein is one row after TCRdb ran MiXCR on the reads. Of about 52,000 distinct CDR3 sequences listed, about 20% were seen once; the top ten hold around 80%. The source was CD8+ T cells from cultured PBMCs, collected from culture after CMV antigen stimulation. The chain combines TRBV6-6 with TRBJ2-7, with TRBD1 as a possible D gene (6 bases). The clonotype comes from a human donor in good health (CMV status not recorded). Some clones in this sample may be carry-over from other donors' samples. Here the CDR3 reads CASRDGTWAMDEQYF. Written as DNA, the CDR3 is TGTGCCAGCAGGGACGGGACATGGGCGATGGACGAGCAGTACTTC.